This T cell receptor (beta chain) was obtained from a study of long-term antiretroviral therapy in people with HIV. The study's findings and limits: Whereas controls had wider CDR3 length ranges, HIV repertoires had narrower ones.

Germline values: CDR1 MGHDK, CDR2 SYGVNS. The CDR3 totals 12 residues. V dropped 1 base and J dropped 7 bases, with 7 bases sitting between them. The assay used was immunoSEQ (version v3.0), run at survey level. Roughly 40,000-55,000 T-cell genomes per sample were the sequencing target. Clones were sequenced by immunoSEQ multiplex PCR, and TCRdb holds only the in-frame ones, with some missing. The sample lists about 42,000 clones, 86% occurring once. On this clone itself: Antigen unknown.

This TCR came from a woman in her fifties or sixties with HIV. Sample: unsorted PBMCs, taken 0.1 years before starting antiretroviral therapy. The chain employs TRBV25-1 and TRBJ1-1; a possible D gene is TRBD1 (5 bases). The CDR3 sequence is CASSEFQGEAFF. CDR3 DNA: TGTGCCAGCAGTGAATTTCAGGGTGAAGCTTTCTTT.